The 4 T cell receptor beta chains presented below share a single source sample, sequenced in a study of regulatory T cells in long-lasting Graves disease (dated by TCRdb to the early 2020s). Libraries came from multiplex PCR. The sequencing machine was an Illumina HiSeq 4000. CDR3 regions were amplified by Arm-PCR with iRepertoire HTBI primers to construct TCR beta libraries. TCRdb applied fastp at Q25 and MiXCR to the public reads, then kept only in-frame beta chains. Every CDR3 protein is listed once, alongside the most common genes and DNA of its rows. The sample table records 450,000 or so distinct CDR3 sequences; more than 20% of these occur just once. The ten largest clones take up 7% to 9.5% of the sample. The label giving this sample's time point can be read as: persistent/refractory GD, antithyroid drugs over 5 years with positive TRAb. For both TCR sequencing and RNA sequencing, RNA was extracted from PBMCs in TRIzol.

Here the sequenced sample was peripheral blood mononuclear cells (PBMCs), taken when the disease was refractory, from a patient treated with antithyroid drugs. Every receptor here comes from a female donor with Graves disease.

Ten or more counts support this clonotype. The V gene is TRBV7-2, the J gene TRBJ2-7, with 12 bases fitting TRBD2. Per the germline V gene, CDR1 is SGHTA and CDR2 is FQGNSA. The CDR3 loop spans 13 amino acids. V was clipped by 2 bases and J by 10 bases; unmatched bases: 3. CDR3 sequence: CASSLSTSGRQYF. The CDR3 DNA reads as TGTGCCAGCAGCTTATCGACTAGCGGGAGACAGTACTTC.

This clonotype was picked up many times. This chain joins TRBV5-5 and TRBJ1-5; TRBD1 matches at 11 bases. V shed 4 bases, J shed 7 bases, and the junction held 7 bases outside the gene matches. CDR3 length: 15 amino acids. CDR1 is SGHKS and CDR2 is YYEKEE in the germline V gene (reference sequence). Here the CDR3 DNA reads TGTGCCAGCAGCATTGGACAGGGGGCGGGACAGCCCCAGCATTTT. Translation gives CASSIGQGAGQPQHF.

There are many counts of this clonotype. The gene calls are TRBV6-2 or TRBV6-3 and TRBJ2-5, with D tentatively TRBD2 (6 bases). This CDR3 is 14 amino acids long. Trimming cost V 4 bases and J 3 bases, with 12 bases left between them. Germline-derived CDR1 and CDR2 are MNHEY and SVGEGT. CDR3 amino acids: CASSSGVYEETQYF. The CDR3 DNA reads TGTGCCAGCAGTTCGGGAGTGTATGAAGAGACCCAGTACTTC.

At least ten counts were recorded for this clonotype. This chain connects TRBV30 to TRBJ2-2, with D unclear. This CDR3 comprises 15 residues. Between the trimmed V and J ends, which lost 0 bases and 4 bases, there was a span of 12 bases. Germline V gene lookup returns CDR1 GTSNPN and CDR2 SVGIG (reference sequence). The CDR3 DNA sequence: TGTGCCTGGAGTGTAGTCCGGGTCTCCACCGGGGAGCTGTTTTTT. Protein sequence: CAWSVVRVSTGELFF.